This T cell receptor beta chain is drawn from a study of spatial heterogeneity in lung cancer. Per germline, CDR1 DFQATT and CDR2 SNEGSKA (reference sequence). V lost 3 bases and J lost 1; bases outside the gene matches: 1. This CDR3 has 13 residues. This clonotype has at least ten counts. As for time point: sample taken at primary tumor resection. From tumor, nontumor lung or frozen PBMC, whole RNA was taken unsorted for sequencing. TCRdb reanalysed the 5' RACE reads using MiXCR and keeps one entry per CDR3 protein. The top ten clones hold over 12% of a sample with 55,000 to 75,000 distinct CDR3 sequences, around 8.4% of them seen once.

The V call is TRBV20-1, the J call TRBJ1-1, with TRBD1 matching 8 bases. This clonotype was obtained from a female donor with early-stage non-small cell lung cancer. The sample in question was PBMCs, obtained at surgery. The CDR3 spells CSASRGPNTEAFF. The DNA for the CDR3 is TGCAGTGCTAGCAGGGGGCCGAACACTGAAGCTTTCTTT.